This T cell receptor (beta chain) was sequenced for a study of T cell responses to AZD1222 COVID-19 vaccine (dated by TCRdb to about 2021). Regarding the complete study: AZD1222 recipients with second doses at about 4 weeks or about 12 weeks were pooled, because spike-specific TCR depth and breadth did not differ between schedules. A total of more than 230 trial participants underwent TCR sequencing, of whom around 210 had received two doses of AZD1222 and 26 had received two doses of the MenACWY control vaccine. Trial participants were enrolled by age into subgroups of 18-55, 56-69 and 70-plus years, and 148, 28 and 57 TCR-sequenced participants, respectively, were included in these subgroups. Study-level results and caveats: A significant rise in spike-specific TCR breadth and depth was observed after two AZD1222 doses relative to day 0 and relative to MenACWY recipients. The 56-69-year group was small, and its depth increase did not reach significance, likely because of low power. Conclusions about previously exposed vaccinees are limited because only a handful of AZD1222 recipients were SARS-CoV-2 seropositive at baseline. CD4 TCRs associated with the vaccine covered the entire spike protein, and the dominant responses were in regions 160-218 and 743-854. Reportedly, close to half of the unique spike-specific TCRs recognized epitopes lying outside the regions that are mutated in the B.1.351 and B.1.1.7 variants. Participants were mostly white British, with more females than males. The authors suggested clonal diversity may have been underestimated. Because no samples from the day 14 peak response were available, repertoires could be characterized only after the peak T cell response.

The CDR3 regions of human TCRbeta chains were subjected to immunosequencing. The study's processing was this. TCRs in the repertoires were compared against a reference library of SARS-CoV-2-specific TCRs that had been generated with the MIRA antigen-specificity platform. Breadth meant the fraction of unique TCRs that were SARS-CoV-2-associated, whereas depth meant the fraction of total T cells that were SARS-CoV-2-associated. Using the MIRA data, each spike-specific TCR was mapped to the spike region that the TCR reacts to and placed in a CD4 or CD8 class. Log10-transformed breadth and depth values were compared by one-way ANOVA with Sidak's multiple comparisons tests. This immuneACCESS table, as held by TCRdb, lists in-frame sequences with V and J called but not all clones. Of the missing ones, under half trace to an unresolved V gene in checked studies; the others have no known cause. Clone size and V and J calls were adopted from that table, with D and trimming inferred from the DNA. The sample table lists 150,000 or so clones, roughly nine tenths of them with a count of one. The top ten clonotypes cover about 1.9% of the sample.

In the case of this clone: Its antigen remains unidentified. No clone much larger than this one lies a single base away; base qualities are absent.

The time point label here, explained by the study, means: baseline before first vaccination. Vaccinee samples were obtained from the UK trials COV001 and COV002, which included a single-blind randomized controlled phase 2/3 trial of AZD1222 (ChAdOx1 nCoV-19) in healthy adults. For TCRbeta chain sequencing, PBMC samples were collected from trial participants at day 0 and at day 28 after the second dose. This sample comprised peripheral blood, obtained on day 0 of AZD1222 vaccination. The TCR originated in an adult in good health.

The nucleotide sequence is given as TGTGCCAGCAGCCGCCCGCCTGAGAGCTATGGCTACACCTTC. It specifies CASSRPPESYGYTF. Recombination linked TRBV28 to TRBJ1-2; no D gene can be assigned with confidence. Counted from cysteine to phenylalanine, this CDR3 has 14 amino acids. This entry keeps only the CDR3 DNA: 42 bases, framed from base 1. Taken from the germline V gene, the CDR1 and CDR2 loops are MDHEN and SYDVKM. Deletion took 6 bases off V and 4 bases off J, with a span of 15 bases between the germline ends.